This TCR beta chain was sequenced in a study of blood T cell repertoires in COVID-19. The germline CDR1 and CDR2 sequences are MNHEY and SVGAGI. Losses at the gene ends were 6 bases for V and 3 bases for J; bases not matched to a gene: 8. The CDR3 contains 15 residues. As originally analysed: From reference gene primer amplification, estimates of nucleated cell counts were derived. Measured with immunoSEQ multiplex PCR; TCRdb has only the in-frame clones, and not every one. V, J and clone size are taken as reported in that table, and D and trimming were inferred from the DNA itself. This sample has some 130,000 clones, with about 87% found just once.

This chain uses TRBV6-5 with TRBJ2-4; 7 bases match TRBD1. The sequence came from a human donor in a cohort sampled during active COVID-19. Sequencing used peripheral blood. The CDR3 nucleotides are TGTGCCAGCAGAGGGGGCACGCAAGGCAAAAACATTCAGTACTTC. Translating it yields CASRGGTQGKNIQYF.